The entry that follows covers one TCR beta chain sequence. This record comes from a study of technical replicates of blood from a handful of donors. Method: immunoSEQ multiplex PCR; TCRdb's copy keeps in-frame clones and lacks some. The sample holds 100,000 or so clones, around 96% seen once. CDR1 and CDR2 from the germline V gene are MNHEY and SMNVEV (reference sequence). V lost 4 bases to trimming and J lost 2 bases, with 8 bases between them. This CDR3 is 13 amino acids long. The rearrangement joins TRBV27 to TRBJ2-5; D is unclear. Input material: T cells isolated from PBMCs. This receptor was identified in a human donor in good health. CDR3 DNA: TGTGCCAGCAGTTATGCAGAACAAGAGACCCAGTACTTC. Translated: CASSYAEQETQYF.